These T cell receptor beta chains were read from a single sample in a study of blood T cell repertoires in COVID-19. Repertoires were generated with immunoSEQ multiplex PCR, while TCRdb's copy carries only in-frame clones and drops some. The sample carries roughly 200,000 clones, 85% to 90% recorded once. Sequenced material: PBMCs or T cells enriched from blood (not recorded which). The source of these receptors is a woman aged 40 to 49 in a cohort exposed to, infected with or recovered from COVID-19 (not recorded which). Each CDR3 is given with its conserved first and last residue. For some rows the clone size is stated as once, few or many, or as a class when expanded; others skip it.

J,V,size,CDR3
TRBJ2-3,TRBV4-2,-,CASSQDKIETDTQYF
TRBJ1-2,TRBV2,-,CASSDRGFYYGYTF
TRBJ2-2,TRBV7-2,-,CASSLGPGGTGELFF
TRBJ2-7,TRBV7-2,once,CASSYMGGPHEQYF
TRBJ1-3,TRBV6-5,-,CASSLTGVGNTIYF
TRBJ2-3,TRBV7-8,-,CASSLRGQVSTDTQYF
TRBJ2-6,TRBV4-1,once,CASSQPSGTAYSGANVLTF
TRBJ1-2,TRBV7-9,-,CASSLGGAEPNYGYTF
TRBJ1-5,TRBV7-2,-,CASSLEGRPDQPQHF
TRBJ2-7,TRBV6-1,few,CASSESGRAEQYF
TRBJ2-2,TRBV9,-,CASSLGQGYTGELFF
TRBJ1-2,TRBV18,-,CASSPGTGNNYGYTF
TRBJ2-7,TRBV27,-,CASREDTAPYEQYF
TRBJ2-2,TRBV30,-,CAWSVGAGTGELFF
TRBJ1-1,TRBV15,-,CATSTLSGAGTEAFF
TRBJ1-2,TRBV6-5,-,CASTRRVDGYTF
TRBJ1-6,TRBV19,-,CATSHGTGGSPLHF
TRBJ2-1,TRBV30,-,CAWSRGGWDEQFF
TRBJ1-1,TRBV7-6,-,CASSLWTGGNTEAFF
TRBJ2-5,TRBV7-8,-,CASTLAEETQYF
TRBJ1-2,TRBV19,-,CASNSAMNYGYTF
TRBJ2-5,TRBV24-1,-,CATSDPDRRETQYF
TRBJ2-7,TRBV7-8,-,CASSPGTSGRPLLDEQYF
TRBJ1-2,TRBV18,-,CASSPRQGGDGYTF
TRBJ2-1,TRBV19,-,CASSTTGVNEQFF
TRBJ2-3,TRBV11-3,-,CASSNRESGSTDTQYF
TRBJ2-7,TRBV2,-,CASSEIGAGAHSYEQYF
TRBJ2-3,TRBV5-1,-,CASSNGGTSTDTQYF
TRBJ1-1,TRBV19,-,CASSIRGNTEAFF
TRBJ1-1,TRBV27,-,CASSLLRSEDTEAFF
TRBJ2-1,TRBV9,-,CASSVDSRQGISGEQFF
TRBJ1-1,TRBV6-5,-,CASSFDGTENTEAFF
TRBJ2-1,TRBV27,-,CASSFITSAGVGNEQFF
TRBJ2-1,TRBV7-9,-,CASSPRSSSYNEQFF
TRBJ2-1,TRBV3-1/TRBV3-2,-,CASSQEGFLFYNEQFF
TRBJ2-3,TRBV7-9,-,CASSLAGRSQYF
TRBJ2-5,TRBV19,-,CASSIQLLEETQYF
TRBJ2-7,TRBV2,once,CASSVTGTYEQYF
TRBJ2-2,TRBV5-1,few,CASIGQLNTGELFF
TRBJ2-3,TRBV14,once,CASSQALAGLTDTQYF
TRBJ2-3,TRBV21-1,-,CASSILHIADTQYF
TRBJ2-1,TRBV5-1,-,CASSLNFARRNEQFF
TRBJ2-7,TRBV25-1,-,CASSEPEGYEQYF
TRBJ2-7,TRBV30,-,CAWSTPDNPPEQYF
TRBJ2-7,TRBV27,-,CASSFGGVEQYF
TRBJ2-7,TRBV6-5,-,CASSSGQGGVEQYF
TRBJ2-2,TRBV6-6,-,CASSRTPGAGGAPGELFF
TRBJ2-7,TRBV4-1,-,CASSLKGTGPYEQYF
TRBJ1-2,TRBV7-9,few,CASSTRTGGGYGYTF
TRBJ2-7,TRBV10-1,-,CASSESGGSSYEQYF
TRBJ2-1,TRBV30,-,CAWSVLREQFF
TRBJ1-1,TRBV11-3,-,CASSLFKNTEAFF
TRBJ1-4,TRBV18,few,CASSPPTRNEKLFF
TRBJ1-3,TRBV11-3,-,CASSYTGTGNTIYF
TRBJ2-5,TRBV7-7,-,CASSLAPRETQYF
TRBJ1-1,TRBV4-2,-,CASSQLPPGTGGGAFF
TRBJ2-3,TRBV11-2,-,CASRRVTDTQYF
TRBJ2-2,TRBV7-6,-,CASQLERGPPGPGELFF
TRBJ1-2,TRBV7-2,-,CASTTSLGGGGYTF